This entry lists 8 T cell receptor beta chains sequenced from one sample in a study of PD-1 blockade in classical Hodgkin lymphoma. Each patient relapsed following autologous stem cell transplantation, and prior brentuximab vedotin exposure differed. Assay: immunoSEQ multiplex PCR; the TCRdb copy retains only in-frame clones and omits some. The table lists 72,000 or so clones, roughly 91% of them singletons. Here the sequenced sample was peripheral blood mononuclear cells (PBMCs), taken at baseline. Source of these receptors: a human donor with classical Hodgkin lymphoma.

The V call is TRBV7-3, the J call TRBJ2-2, with unresolved D. The V gene lost 4 bases and the J gene lost 6 bases, with 9 bases spanning the gap. Germline V gene data show CDR1 as SGHTA and CDR2 as FQGTGA. There are 13 residues in the CDR3. The CDR3: CASSSGPPGELFF. The CDR3 region has the DNA TGTGCCAGCAGCTCCGGACCCCCCGGGGAGCTGTTTTTT.

This chain uses TRBV18 with TRBJ2-5, with D possibly being TRBD1 or TRBD2 (5 bases each). CDR3 length: 16 residues. V was cut by 2 bases and J by 5 bases, with 18 bases left in between. The germline gives CDR1 KGHSH, CDR2 LQKENI. CDR3 protein: CASSPSGFGGLETQYF. The CDR3 DNA sequence: TGTGCCAGCTCACCATCAGGGTTTGGGGGTTTGGAGACCCAGTACTTC.

This chain connects TRBV28 to TRBJ2-3; no firm D call. V was clipped by 5 bases and J by 4 bases, with 7 bases between them. Germline V gene data show CDR1 as MDHEN and CDR2 as SYDVKM. This CDR3 is 12 amino acids long. This CDR3 is CASSRNPDTQYF. CDR3 coding DNA: TGTGCCAGCAGTCGGAACCCAGATACGCAGTATTTT.

The chain has TRBV27 and TRBJ1-6; D remains ambiguous. Trimming left V 1 base short and J 9 bases short, with 13 bases between. Germline V lookup: CDR1 MNHEY, CDR2 SMNVEV (reference sequence). This CDR3 is built from 15 residues. Here the CDR3 reads CASSLLGSYGSPLHF. The CDR3 DNA sequence: TGTGCCAGCAGTTTATTAGGGTCTTACGGTTCACCCCTCCACTTT.

The rearrangement links TRBV7-4 to TRBJ1-3; 9 nucleotides align to TRBD1. The CDR3 runs 15 residues. Per the germline V gene, CDR1 is SGHVT and CDR2 is SQSDAQ. V dropped 5 bases and J dropped 4; count of bases not matched to a gene: 6. The CDR3 here is CASSLQGAHGNTIYF. For the CDR3, the DNA is TGTGCCAGCAGCCTACAGGGGGCGCACGGAAACACCATATATTTT. Based on the CDR3 plus reference TRBV7-4 and TRBJ1-3, the full variable domain is GAGVSQSPRYKVAKRGRDVALRCDSISGHVTLYWYRQTLGQGSEVLTYSQSDAQRDKSGRPSGRFSAERPERSVSTLKIQRTEQGDSAVYLCASSLQGAHGNTIYFGEGSWLTVV.

This chain connects TRBV28 to TRBJ1-2; D is possibly TRBD1 (6 bases). In germline, CDR1 is MDHEN, CDR2 SYDVKM. V dropped 4 bases and J dropped 2 bases, with 11 bases sitting between them. The CDR3 totals 14 residues. CDR3 protein: CASSSDQGNYGYTF. The CDR3 coding sequence is TGTGCCAGCAGTTCAGATCAGGGGAACTATGGCTACACCTTC.

V usage is TRBV28 and J usage is TRBJ2-5, with 7 nucleotides matching TRBD2. This CDR3 region has 17 residues. CDR1 is MDHEN, CDR2 SYDVKM, per germline. J was trimmed by 1 base and V by 6 bases; bases with no gene match: 14. The CDR3: CASRRLSGTKTQETQYF. The CDR3, as DNA: TGTGCCAGCAGGCGTCTAAGCGGGACGAAAACCCAAGAGACCCAGTACTTC.

This chain joins TRBV27 and TRBJ1-1, with 10 bases that match TRBD1. Germline CDR1 reads MNHEY; CDR2 reads SMNVEV (reference sequence). CDR3 size: 17 residues. The ends lost 7 bases at V and 0 bases at J; junction bases unmatched: 11. The CDR3 region has the DNA TGTGCCAGCACCGGGACAGGGGCCTTTTTCATGAACACTGAAGCTTTCTTT. Protein product: CASTGTGAFFMNTEAFF.